This T cell receptor beta chain was captured in a study of blood T cell repertoires in COVID-19. There are 16 residues in the CDR3. V shed 2 bases and J 8 bases; nucleotides not matched to a gene: 9. CDR1 SGHNT and CDR2 YYREEE come from the germline V gene (reference sequence). Using immunoSEQ multiplex PCR, the repertoire was profiled, and TCRdb retains in-frame clones only, with some absent. The sample records some 200,000 clones, approximately 86% being singletons. The V call is TRBV5-4, the J call TRBJ2-1, with TRBD2 matching 11 bases. The clonotype was recovered from a man in his forties with active or convalescent COVID-19. Sequenced input: peripheral blood. The CDR3 protein is CASSFTIAGGLDEQFF. The CDR3, as DNA: TGTGCCAGCAGCTTTACGATAGCGGGGGGGCTTGATGAGCAGTTCTTC.